Listed below are T cell receptor beta chains from one sample, sequenced in a study of blood T cell repertoires in COVID-19. Sequenced by immunoSEQ multiplex PCR; TCRdb stores in-frame clones only, minus some. The sample records roughly 230,000 clones, around 90% being singletons. Material: peripheral blood. All receptors come from a man aged 25 to 45 with COVID-19, enrolled during active disease. The CDR3 runs from the conserved cysteine through the conserved F or W. A D gene is named only where the DNA matches it firmly. Only part of the rows carry a size: once, few, many, or a class if the clone is expanded.

d_call	clone_size	j_call	v_call	cdr3_nt	cdr3_aa
TRBD2	NA	TRBJ2-1	TRBV5-1	TGCGCCAGCAGTTTTAGTGCGGGGGACCCCTCCTACAATGAGCAGTTCTTC	CASSFSAGDPSYNEQFF
TRBD1	NA	TRBJ1-5	TRBV29-1	TGCAGCGTTGGGGACAGCACAGTAAATCAGCCCCAGCATTTT	CSVGDSTVNQPQHF
NA	NA	TRBJ2-2	TRBV9	TGTGCCAGCAGCGCCCACCAGGGGGAGCTGTTTTTT	CASSAHQGELFF
NA	NA	TRBJ1-5	TRBV11-3	TGTGCCAGCAGCTTAAAAGGGGAAATCAATCAGCCCCAGCATTTT	CASSLKGEINQPQHF
TRBD1	NA	TRBJ1-6	TRBV6-5	TGTGCCAGCAGATCCGGGACAGAAAATTCACCCCTCCACTTT	CASRSGTENSPLHF
NA	NA	TRBJ2-5	TRBV1	TGCACCAGCAGCCAAGATTCTTTGTTTTCAGAGACCCAGTACTTC	CTSSQDSLFSETQYF
TRBD1	NA	TRBJ1-1	TRBV6-5	TGTGCCAGCAGAGAGACAGGGTTTTTTGAAGCTTTCTTT	CASRETGFFEAFF
NA	NA	TRBJ1-2	TRBV5-6	TGTGCCAGCAGTTCCCGGTCACGTGGCTACACCTTC	CASSSRSRGYTF
TRBD1	NA	TRBJ1-1	TRBV5-1	TGCGCCAGCAGCGGGATCGACAGGGTCACTGAAGCTTTCTTT	CASSGIDRVTEAFF
NA	few	TRBJ1-1	TRBV12-3/TRBV12-4	TGTGCCAGCAGTTTACGGGGGAACACTGAAGCTTTCTTT	CASSLRGNTEAFF
TRBD2	once	TRBJ2-3	TRBV5-1	TGCGCCAGCAGCTGGAGGGGACTAGACACAGATACGCAGTATTTT	CASSWRGLDTDTQYF
NA	NA	TRBJ1-1	TRBV5-6	TGTGCCAGCAGCTTGGATACCGGGACAGAAGCTTTCTTT	CASSLDTGTEAFF
NA	NA	TRBJ2-5	TRBV13	TGTGCCAGCAGCCCCATACAAAGACAGCAAGAGACCCAGTACTTC	CASSPIQRQQETQYF
NA	NA	TRBJ1-2	TRBV2	TGTGCCAGCAGTGAAGATTCGGGTTCGGTGGGTGGCTACACCTTC	CASSEDSGSVGGYTF
NA	NA	TRBJ1-1	TRBV5-4	TGTGCCAGCAGCTTGGGTAAACAGGGATCTATTGGAGCTTTCTTT	CASSLGKQGSIGAFF
NA	NA	TRBJ2-6	TRBV6-5	TGTGCCGGTGACAGCTTCGGGGCCAACGTCCTGACTTTC	CAGDSFGANVLTF
TRBD1	NA	TRBJ1-1	TRBV29-1	TGCAGCGTTGAGCTACAGGGGGTGGACACTGAAGCTTTCTTT	CSVELQGVDTEAFF
TRBD2	NA	TRBJ2-4	TRBV5-6	TGTGCCAGCAGCTTGGGTGGTCGGGGGGTAAACATTCAGTACTTC	CASSLGGRGVNIQYF
NA	NA	TRBJ1-2	TRBV2	TGTGCCAGCAGTGCATTAAGTCGGGGGGGCCATGGCTACACCTTC	CASSALSRGGHGYTF
NA	NA	TRBJ1-2	TRBV3-1/TRBV3-2	TGTGCCAGCAGCTTAAGTCAGCGGGAGGTGGGCTTC	CASSLSQREVGF
NA	NA	TRBJ1-6	TRBV5-6	TGTGCCAGCAGCTTGTCCCAGGGAGGAGTAGGGTCACCCCTCCACTTT	CASSLSQGGVGSPLHF
NA	NA	TRBJ2-6	TRBV13	TGTGCCAGCAGCTTATCCCACTCCTCTGGGGCCAACGTCCTGACTTTC	CASSLSHSSGANVLTF
NA	NA	TRBJ1-3	TRBV6-4	TGTGCCAGCAGTGACTCTGGGCCGAGCTCTGGAAACACCATATATTTT	CASSDSGPSSGNTIYF
NA	NA	TRBJ1-4	TRBV5-1	TGCGCCAGCAGCTCATCCGGGGGGCCTCATGAAAAACTGTTTTTT	CASSSSGGPHEKLFF
NA	NA	TRBJ1-1	TRBV9	TGTGCCAGCAGCGCCTTAGAGAACACTGAAGCTTTCTTT	CASSALENTEAFF
NA	NA	TRBJ1-6	TRBV3-1/TRBV3-2	TGTGCCAGCAGCCCGGGTGGCCATAATTCACCCCTCCACTTT	CASSPGGHNSPLHF
TRBD1	NA	TRBJ1-2	TRBV6-1	TGTGCCAGCAGTGAAGCTGCCGGGACAGGGAAACGTGACTTCTATGGCTACACCTTC	CASSEAAGTGKRDFYGYTF
TRBD1	NA	TRBJ2-1	TRBV6-6	TGTGCCAGCAGTACAGGGGGCAATACCTACAATGAGCAGTTCTTC	CASSTGGNTYNEQFF
TRBD1	NA	TRBJ1-1	TRBV12-3/TRBV12-4	TGTGCCAGCAGTTACCAGGGGGGCACTGAAGCTTTCTTT	CASSYQGGTEAFF